This T cell receptor (beta chain) was sequenced for a study of cytomegalovirus exposure and HLA in healthy donors. The PCR ran on 60 Vbeta and 13 Jbeta primers. TCRdb's table, derived via immunoSEQ multiplex PCR, lists solely in-frame clones and lacks some. This sample carries some 150,000 clones, about four fifths of them seen once, and the ten largest clones take approximately 13%. Germline CDR1 is SGHTA and CDR2 is FQGTGA. Trimming shortened V by 10 bases and J by 2 bases, and 11 bases separated the two germline ends. The length of the CDR3 is 12 residues. The sequenced sample consisted of PBMCs. The chain couples TRBV7-3 to TRBJ1-2, with a tentative D call TRBD1 (5 bases). This receptor was taken from a woman aged 50 to 60 in good health and CMV-seronegative. The CDR3 loop reads CATPRGNYGYTF. CDR3 DNA sequence: TGTGCCACCCCCCGGGGGAACTATGGCTACACCTTC.